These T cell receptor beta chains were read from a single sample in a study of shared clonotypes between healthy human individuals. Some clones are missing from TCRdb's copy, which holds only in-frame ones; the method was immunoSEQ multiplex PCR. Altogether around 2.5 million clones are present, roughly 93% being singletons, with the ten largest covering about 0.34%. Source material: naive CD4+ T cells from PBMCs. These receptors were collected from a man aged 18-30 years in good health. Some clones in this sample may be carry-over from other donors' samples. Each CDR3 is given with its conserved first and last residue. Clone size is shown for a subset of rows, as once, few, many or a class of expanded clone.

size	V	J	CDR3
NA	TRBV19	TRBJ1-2	CASSANLPGSNYGYTF
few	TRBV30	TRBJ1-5	CAWSVEGLQHF
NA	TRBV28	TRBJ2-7	CASSPGTPGGFEQYF
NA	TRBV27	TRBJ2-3	CASRPRDRVTDTQYF
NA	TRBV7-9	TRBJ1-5	CASSGTYKQPQHF
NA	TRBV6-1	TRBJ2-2	CASSKPGELFF
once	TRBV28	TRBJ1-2	CASSLAGQITNYGYTF
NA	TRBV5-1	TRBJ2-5	CASSFQGQGIGLPHLDF
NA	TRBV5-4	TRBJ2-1	CASSPAGTGENNEQFF
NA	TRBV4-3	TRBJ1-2	CASSYLRDNNYGYTF
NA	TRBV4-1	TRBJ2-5	CASSQSPGLAALTETQYF
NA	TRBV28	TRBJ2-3	CASSERDSTDTQYF
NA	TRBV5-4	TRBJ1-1	CASPRGRGSNTEAFF
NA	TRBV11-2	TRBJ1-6	CASSFQDYSSPLHF
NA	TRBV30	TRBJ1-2	CAWSDLGLGSYGYTF
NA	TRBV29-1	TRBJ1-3	CSVALSGNTIYF
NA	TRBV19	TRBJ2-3	CASRAFLAGGVGTDTQYF
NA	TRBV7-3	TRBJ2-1	CASSPKATGVPHEQFF
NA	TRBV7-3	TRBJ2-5	CASSTDRGQTQYF
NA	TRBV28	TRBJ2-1	CASSPQTSGGSSYNEQFF
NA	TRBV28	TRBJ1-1	CASSSLGGFAAAFF
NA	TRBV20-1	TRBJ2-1	CSARQGEQFF
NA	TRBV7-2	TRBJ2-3	CASSSDRPPDTQYF
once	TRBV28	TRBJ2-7	CASSLGSFMQYF
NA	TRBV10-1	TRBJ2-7	CASPLTRPSYEQYF
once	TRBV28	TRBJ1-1	CASLTMGGSSEAFF
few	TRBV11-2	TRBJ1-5	CASSLGGNRNQPQHF
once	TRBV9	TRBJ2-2	CASSVVLAGNDANTGELFF
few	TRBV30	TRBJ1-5	CAWSVHGLGNQPQHF
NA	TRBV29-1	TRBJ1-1	CSVEDSGQGITEAFF
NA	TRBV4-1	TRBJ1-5	CASSQDRVGYYQPQHF
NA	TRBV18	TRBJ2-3	CASSPPLAGHNITDTQYF
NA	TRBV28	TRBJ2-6	CASSRSGQWDVLTF
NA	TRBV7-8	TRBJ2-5	CASSLFTLGETQYF
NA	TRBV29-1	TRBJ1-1	CSARGLRENTEAFF
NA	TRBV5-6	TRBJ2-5	CASSTSGRASETQYF
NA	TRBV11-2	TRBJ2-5	CASSFTSGSETQYF
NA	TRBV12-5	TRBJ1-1	CASGLVRGKNTEAFF
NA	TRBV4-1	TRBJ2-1	CASSQVPLAGVHEQFF
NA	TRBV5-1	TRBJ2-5	CASSLFTSGLQETQYF
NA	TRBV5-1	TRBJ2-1	CASSPGTDYNEQFF
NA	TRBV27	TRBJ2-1	CASSWDRFFGNEQFF
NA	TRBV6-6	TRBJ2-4	CASSPEVVVSKNIQYF
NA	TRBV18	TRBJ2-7	CASSPSFDHEQYF
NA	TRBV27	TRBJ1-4	CASRRTATNEKLFF
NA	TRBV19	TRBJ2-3	CASSIGLTSGSGDTQYF
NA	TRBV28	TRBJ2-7	CASSPQGEGTGSYEQYF
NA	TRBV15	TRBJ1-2	CATSRGGTDGYTF
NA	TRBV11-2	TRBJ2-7	CASSLARGWNEQYF
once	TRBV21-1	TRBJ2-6	CASSKSPGPPHTGPCSGANVLTF
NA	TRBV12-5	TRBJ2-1	CASGLAGQGTYNEQFF
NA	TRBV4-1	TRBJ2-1	CASSQDRGLGQFF